These T cell receptor beta chains were read from a single sample in a study of cytomegalovirus exposure and HLA in healthy donors. TCRdb's table, derived via immunoSEQ multiplex PCR, lists solely in-frame clones and lacks some. The data contain around 150,000 clones, about 80% of them singletons. Sequenced material: PBMCs. The receptors shown here come from a male donor in good health and CMV-seronegative. The CDR3 runs from the conserved cysteine through the conserved F or W. Each record gives: CDR3 protein, CDR3 DNA, V gene, D gene, J gene, clone size. The D gene is left open where the match is weak. Rows give clone size only sometimes, using once, few, many, or a class for an expanded clone.

CDR3aa: CASRGQGIDYGYTF
CDR3nt: TGTGCCAGTAGGGGACAGGGTATCGACTATGGCTACACCTTC
v_gene: TRBV19
d_gene: TRBD1
j_gene: TRBJ1-2
abundance: once

CDR3aa: CASSIVRAEKYNEQFF
CDR3nt: TGTGCCAGTAGTATAGTTCGAGCGGAGAAATACAATGAGCAGTTCTTC
v_gene: TRBV19
d_gene: .
j_gene: TRBJ2-1
abundance: few

CDR3aa: CASSQGTVGGKNIQYF
CDR3nt: TGTGCCAGCAGTCAAGGGACAGTCGGAGGCAAAAACATTCAGTACTTC
v_gene: TRBV28
d_gene: TRBD1
j_gene: TRBJ2-4
abundance: .

CDR3aa: CAIKRAGPQWLTHTQYF
CDR3nt: TGTGCCATTAAACGAGCGGGGCCGCAGTGGCTTACACATACGCAGTATTTT
v_gene: TRBV7-9
d_gene: TRBD2
j_gene: TRBJ2-3
abundance: .

CDR3aa: CASSPTGRDIDEQFF
CDR3nt: TGTGCCAGCAGCCCCACAGGGCGAGACATAGATGAGCAGTTCTTC
v_gene: TRBV6-4
d_gene: .
j_gene: TRBJ2-1
abundance: few

CDR3aa: CASSLVPRQGRGPPEAFF
CDR3nt: TGTGCCAGCAGCTTAGTTCCTCGACAGGGCAGGGGACCCCCTGAAGCTTTCTTT
v_gene: TRBV7-9
d_gene: TRBD1
j_gene: TRBJ1-1
abundance: .

CDR3aa: CASSYPDTRSEAFF
CDR3nt: TGTGCCAGCAGTTACCCCGATACCAGATCTGAAGCTTTCTTT
v_gene: TRBV6-5
d_gene: .
j_gene: TRBJ1-1
abundance: .

CDR3aa: CASSLGFAGPNTGELFF
CDR3nt: TGTGCCAGCAGCTTGGGATTCGCGGGACCGAACACCGGGGAGCTGTTTTTT
v_gene: TRBV5-4
d_gene: .
j_gene: TRBJ2-2
abundance: .

CDR3aa: CASSQANWETQYF
CDR3nt: TGCGCCAGCAGCCAAGCAAACTGGGAGACCCAGTACTTC
v_gene: TRBV4-1
d_gene: .
j_gene: TRBJ2-5
abundance: few

CDR3aa: CASSLMMAANTEAFF
CDR3nt: TGTGCCAGCAGCTTAATGATGGCCGCGAACACTGAAGCTTTCTTT
v_gene: TRBV7-3
d_gene: .
j_gene: TRBJ1-1
abundance: once

CDR3aa: CARARVLDTEAFF
CDR3nt: TGTGCCCGTGCGAGGGTATTGGACACTGAAGCTTTCTTT
v_gene: TRBV30
d_gene: .
j_gene: TRBJ1-1
abundance: .

CDR3aa: CASSPGLAGVYEQYF
CDR3nt: TGTGCCAGCAGCCCAGGACTAGCGGGGGTATACGAGCAGTACTTC
v_gene: TRBV5-4
d_gene: TRBD2
j_gene: TRBJ2-7
abundance: few

CDR3aa: CASSVEGTGNGYTF
CDR3nt: TGTGCCAGCAGTGTAGAAGGGACAGGGAACGGCTACACCTTC
v_gene: TRBV6-1
d_gene: TRBD1
j_gene: TRBJ1-2
abundance: once

CDR3aa: CASSLTGTGSYEQFF
CDR3nt: TGTGCCAGCAGCTTAACGGGGACAGGGAGCTATGAGCAGTTCTTC
v_gene: TRBV5-8
d_gene: TRBD1
j_gene: TRBJ2-1
abundance: .

CDR3aa: CASSLEGTPGSYEQYF
CDR3nt: TGTGCCAGCAGCTTAGAGGGGACACCTGGATCCTACGAGCAGTACTTC
v_gene: TRBV7-2
d_gene: .
j_gene: TRBJ2-7
abundance: .

CDR3aa: CASSVEGGAYEQYF
CDR3nt: TGTGCCAGCAGCGTAGAGGGGGGGGCCTACGAGCAGTACTTC
v_gene: TRBV9
d_gene: .
j_gene: TRBJ2-7
abundance: few

CDR3aa: CASSLELAGPDTQYF
CDR3nt: TGCGCCAGCAGCTTGGAACTAGCGGGACCAGATACGCAGTATTTT
v_gene: TRBV5-1
d_gene: TRBD2
j_gene: TRBJ2-3
abundance: .

CDR3aa: CASSLTDNTNTEAFF
CDR3nt: TGTGCCAGCAGCTTAACGGACAATACGAACACTGAAGCTTTCTTT
v_gene: TRBV7-3
d_gene: .
j_gene: TRBJ1-1
abundance: .

CDR3aa: CASSFGQGGDTQYF
CDR3nt: TGTGCCAGCAGCTTTGGACAGGGAGGAGATACGCAGTATTTT
v_gene: TRBV7-9
d_gene: TRBD1
j_gene: TRBJ2-3
abundance: .

CDR3aa: CASSPDRNQPQHF
CDR3nt: TGTGCCAGCAGCCCCGACAGGAATCAGCCCCAGCATTTT
v_gene: TRBV11-3
d_gene: .
j_gene: TRBJ1-5
abundance: .

CDR3aa: CASSPPGSINQPQHF
CDR3nt: TGTGCCAGCTCACCACCCGGGTCGATCAATCAGCCCCAGCATTTT
v_gene: TRBV18
d_gene: .
j_gene: TRBJ1-5
abundance: .

CDR3aa: CASSLKVRGIDEQYF
CDR3nt: TGTGCCAGTAGCCTAAAAGTTCGGGGGATCGACGAGCAGTACTTC
v_gene: TRBV19
d_gene: .
j_gene: TRBJ2-7
abundance: .

CDR3aa: CASREGQGYEQYF
CDR3nt: TGCGCCAGCAGGGAGGGACAGGGGTACGAGCAGTACTTC
v_gene: TRBV5-1
d_gene: TRBD1
j_gene: TRBJ2-7
abundance: .

CDR3aa: CASGRDGTEAFF
CDR3nt: TGTGCTAGTGGTCGCGATGGCACTGAAGCTTTCTTT
v_gene: TRBV12-5
d_gene: .
j_gene: TRBJ1-1
abundance: .

CDR3aa: CASSGTANEKLFF
CDR3nt: TGTGCCAGCAGCGGGACAGCTAATGAAAAACTGTTTTTT
v_gene: TRBV6-1
d_gene: TRBD1
j_gene: TRBJ1-4
abundance: .

CDR3aa: CASSLGTAVSGNTIYF
CDR3nt: TGTGCCAGCAGCTTAGGGACAGCCGTCTCTGGAAACACCATATATTTT
v_gene: TRBV11-2
d_gene: .
j_gene: TRBJ1-3
abundance: few

CDR3aa: CASSSWRSGTDTQYF
CDR3nt: TGTGCCAGCAGTTCTTGGCGGAGCGGCACAGATACGCAGTATTTT
v_gene: TRBV27
d_gene: .
j_gene: TRBJ2-3
abundance: once

CDR3aa: CASSLVRGAGYEQYF
CDR3nt: TGTGCCAGCAGCTTAGTGCGGGGGGCGGGGTACGAGCAGTACTTC
v_gene: TRBV7-2
d_gene: TRBD2
j_gene: TRBJ2-7
abundance: .

CDR3aa: CASSLALDSAGTGELFF
CDR3nt: TGCGCCAGCAGCTTGGCCCTGGACAGCGCTGGCACCGGGGAGCTGTTTTTT
v_gene: TRBV5-1
d_gene: .
j_gene: TRBJ2-2
abundance: .

CDR3aa: CASSLFSREGGELFF
CDR3nt: TGCGCCAGCAGCTTGTTTTCCAGGGAAGGCGGGGAGCTGTTTTTT
v_gene: TRBV5-1
d_gene: .
j_gene: TRBJ2-2
abundance: .

CDR3aa: CASSPEAGGSYNEQFF
CDR3nt: TGTGCCAGCAGCCCCGAAGCGGGAGGGTCCTACAATGAGCAGTTCTTC
v_gene: TRBV7-2
d_gene: TRBD2
j_gene: TRBJ2-1
abundance: .

CDR3aa: CASSLAPQGTEAFF
CDR3nt: TGTGCCAGCAGCTTAGCCCCTCAGGGCACTGAAGCTTTCTTT
v_gene: TRBV11-2
d_gene: .
j_gene: TRBJ1-1
abundance: .

CDR3aa: CSSSLGLAGGRTSTDTQYF
CDR3nt: TGTTCCAGCAGCTTAGGACTAGCGGGAGGACGGACGAGCACAGATACGCAGTATTTT
v_gene: TRBV7-9
d_gene: TRBD2
j_gene: TRBJ2-3
abundance: .

CDR3aa: CASSKPLTSGGETQYF
CDR3nt: TGTGCCAGCAGCAAACCCCTTACTAGCGGAGGGGAGACCCAGTACTTC
v_gene: TRBV5-6
d_gene: TRBD2
j_gene: TRBJ2-5
abundance: few

CDR3aa: CASSFEGYEQYF
CDR3nt: TGTGCCAGCAGCTTTGAGGGCTACGAGCAGTACTTC
v_gene: TRBV7-8
d_gene: .
j_gene: TRBJ2-7
abundance: .

CDR3aa: CASSSGRDAFITDTQYF
CDR3nt: TGTGCCAGCAGCTCCGGGCGGGACGCGTTCATCACAGATACGCAGTATTTT
v_gene: TRBV7-9
d_gene: .
j_gene: TRBJ2-3
abundance: .

CDR3aa: CASSQGGVQYF
CDR3nt: TGCGCCAGCAGCCAAGGGGGAGTCCAGTATTTT
v_gene: TRBV4-1
d_gene: .
j_gene: TRBJ2-3
abundance: .

CDR3aa: CAWSLRQGAPYGYTF
CDR3nt: TGTGCCTGGAGCCTCCGACAGGGGGCCCCTTATGGCTACACCTTC
v_gene: TRBV30
d_gene: TRBD1
j_gene: TRBJ1-2
abundance: few

CDR3aa: CAISESSGGQRDNEQFF
CDR3nt: TGTGCCATCAGTGAGTCCAGCGGGGGGCAACGAGACAATGAGCAGTTCTTC
v_gene: TRBV10-3
d_gene: TRBD2
j_gene: TRBJ2-1
abundance: .

CDR3aa: CASSPGQSYGYTF
CDR3nt: TGTGCCAGCAGCCCTGGACAGTCGTATGGCTACACCTTC
v_gene: TRBV7-9
d_gene: .
j_gene: TRBJ1-2
abundance: .

CDR3aa: CASSETSGTEAFF
CDR3nt: TGTGCCAGCAGCGAAACGAGCGGGACTGAAGCTTTCTTT
v_gene: TRBV7-9
d_gene: .
j_gene: TRBJ1-1
abundance: .

CDR3aa: CASSFETSGGTQYF
CDR3nt: TGTGCCAGCAGCTTTGAGACTAGCGGGGGTACGCAGTATTTT
v_gene: TRBV5-6
d_gene: TRBD2
j_gene: TRBJ2-3
abundance: once

CDR3aa: CASSPGTGSSYEQYF
CDR3nt: TGTGCCAGCAGCCCTGGGACAGGGAGCTCCTACGAGCAGTACTTC
v_gene: TRBV11-2
d_gene: TRBD1
j_gene: TRBJ2-7
abundance: .

CDR3aa: CASSQDRSGRTFYEQYF
CDR3nt: TGTGCCAGCAGCCAGGACAGGTCCGGGCGGACCTTCTACGAGCAGTACTTC
v_gene: TRBV7-2
d_gene: TRBD1
j_gene: TRBJ2-7
abundance: .

CDR3aa: CASSRQGGGPNYGYTF
CDR3nt: TGTGCCAGCAGCCGTCAAGGGGGGGGACCTAACTATGGCTACACCTTC
v_gene: TRBV7-2
d_gene: .
j_gene: TRBJ1-2
abundance: .

CDR3aa: CASSLAGTQDEQFF
CDR3nt: TGTGCCAGCAGCTTAGCGGGGACTCAGGATGAGCAGTTCTTC
v_gene: TRBV7-2
d_gene: .
j_gene: TRBJ2-1
abundance: few

CDR3aa: CASSVASGRPSYGYTF
CDR3nt: TGTGCCAGCAGCGTAGCTTCTGGGAGACCGAGCTATGGCTACACCTTC
v_gene: TRBV9
d_gene: .
j_gene: TRBJ1-2
abundance: .

CDR3aa: CASSQDSGNTEAFF
CDR3nt: TGCGCCAGCAGCCAAGATTCAGGGAACACTGAAGCTTTCTTT
v_gene: TRBV4-3
d_gene: .
j_gene: TRBJ1-1
abundance: .

CDR3aa: CASSLDRGGVLSGNTIYF
CDR3nt: TGTGCCAGCAGCTTAGATCGTGGAGGGGTCCTCTCTGGAAACACCATATATTTT
v_gene: TRBV11-3
d_gene: .
j_gene: TRBJ1-3
abundance: few

CDR3aa: CASSRQGQGAETQYF
CDR3nt: TGCGCCAGCAGCCGGCAGGGACAGGGGGCAGAGACCCAGTACTTC
v_gene: TRBV5-1
d_gene: TRBD1
j_gene: TRBJ2-5
abundance: .

CDR3aa: CASSSSLGQGAETQYF
CDR3nt: TGTGCCAGCAGCTCGAGCCTGGGACAGGGGGCTGAGACCCAGTACTTC
v_gene: TRBV5-6
d_gene: TRBD1
j_gene: TRBJ2-5
abundance: .

CDR3aa: CAIRSTSGGYNEQFF
CDR3nt: TGTGCCATCAGATCGACTAGCGGGGGGTACAATGAGCAGTTCTTC
v_gene: TRBV10-3
d_gene: TRBD2
j_gene: TRBJ2-1
abundance: .

CDR3aa: CASSLDGVGNEKLFF
CDR3nt: TGTGCCAGCAGCTTAGACGGGGTTGGTAATGAAAAACTGTTTTTT
v_gene: TRBV11-2
d_gene: .
j_gene: TRBJ1-4
abundance: .

CDR3aa: CASSPREGGNTIYF
CDR3nt: TGTGCCAGCAGCCCGCGGGAAGGAGGAAACACCATATATTTT
v_gene: TRBV5-4
d_gene: .
j_gene: TRBJ1-3
abundance: .

CDR3aa: CASSLPHSPLHF
CDR3nt: TGTGCCAGCAGCCTACCTCATTCACCCCTCCACTTT
v_gene: TRBV7-9
d_gene: .
j_gene: TRBJ1-6
abundance: .